This T cell receptor beta chain was identified during a study of response to subunit inactivated influenza vaccine (dated by TCRdb to between 2018 and 2020). Turning to the overall study: Deep quantitative T cell receptor repertoire profiling was used in the study to track responses to a trivalent subunit inactivated influenza vaccine.

Receptors were amplified or captured by RT-PCR. Sequenced on an Illumina HiSeq 2500. TCRdb passed the public sequencing reads through fastp at Q25 and MiXCR, retaining productive beta sequences. Identical CDR3 proteins give one entry, which carries the most common genes and DNA. This sample gives some 190,000 distinct CDR3 sequences in total; 13% to 15% of them show up just once. About 26% of the sample comes from the top ten. This clonotype was observed at least ten times. Its target antigen remains unknown. No much larger clonotype is one base removed from it; base qualities were not supplied. Results the study describes overall, beyond this receptor: It was suggested by the authors that each seasonal influenza vaccination may recruit only a limited number of new T cells.

CDR1 and CDR2 (KGHDR, SFDVKD) derive from the germline V gene. Trimming removed 3 bases from V and 4 bases from J, leaving 12 bases between the germline ends. From cysteine to phenylalanine, the CDR3 is 15 amino acids long. The CDR3 DNA has 45 bases and is translated from base 1. The starting material was CD8+ T cells sorted from PBMCs, obtained roughly 5 days after vaccination. This clonotype was obtained from a man between 50 and 59 years old who received an inactivated influenza vaccine. Donor details come from another sample of the same person, matched by shared clones. The rearranged segments are TRBV24-1 and TRBJ2-1, with an unclear D gene assignment. CDR3 sequence: CATSDVSIAYNEQFF. At the DNA level, the sequence is TGTGCCACCAGTGATGTATCTATAGCTTACAATGAGCAGTTCTTC.